These 31 T cell receptor beta chains were all obtained from the same sample, sequenced in a study of blood T cells in healthy people across ages (dated by TCRdb to about 2015). Library method: 5' RACE. The sequencer listed for this sample is Illumina HiSeq 2500. A second PCR of about 7 to 12 cycles was run with a J-beta primer mix and a sample-barcoded 5' primer. Clones were called with MiXCR by TCRdb after fastp trimmed the public reads at Q25, and only in-frame beta chains were retained. Entries are consolidated by CDR3 protein sequence, retaining the most common genes and DNA. This sample is represented by 1.5 million to 2 million distinct CDR3 sequences; roughly 32% of them were singletons. The ten largest clones represent over 9% of the sample. Sequenced sample: blood. Receptors were obtained from a woman under 40 in good health.

The chain carries TRBV9 and TRBJ2-7, with 8 positions matching TRBD1. The germline gives CDR1 SGDLS, CDR2 YYNGEE. The CDR3 consists of 13 residues. V lost 3 bases and J lost 8; bases outside the gene matches: 7. Written as DNA, the CDR3 is TGTGCCAGCAGCGACCTAGGACAGGGCCAGCAGTACTTC. Residues: CASSDLGQGQQYF.

The chain links TRBV20-1 to TRBJ2-7; a weak D match, TRBD2 (6 bases). The CDR3 length is 15 residues. Trimming removed 6 bases from V and 7 bases from J, with 25 bases in between. The germline gives CDR1 DFQATT, CDR2 SNEGSKA (reference sequence). The CDR3 region has the DNA TGCAGTGCCCAACCCCCCCTAACGGGAGATGGGGAGCAGTACTTC. Amino acids: CSAQPPLTGDGEQYF.

The chain carries TRBV3-1 and TRBJ2-7; a possible D gene is TRBD2 (6 bases). Trimming removed 0 bases at V and 2 bases at J, with 14 bases between. Germline CDR1 LGHDT, CDR2 YNNKEL (reference sequence). The CDR3 consists of 16 residues. The CDR3 region is CASSQDWAGNTYEQYF. CDR3 DNA: TGTGCCAGCAGCCAAGATTGGGCGGGAAATACCTACGAGCAGTACTTC.

The rearrangement uses TRBV6-1 and TRBJ2-7; D not certain. Germline CDR1 and CDR2: MNHNS and SASEGT. The CDR3 sequence is 14 residues long. Trimming took off 7 bases at V and 1 base at J, with 14 bases between the two ends. The CDR3 reads CASNRPVSSYEQYF. CDR3 DNA: TGTGCCAGCAATCGCCCTGTGTCGTCCTACGAGCAGTACTTC.

This chain joins TRBV9 and TRBJ2-1, with unresolved D. Germline values: CDR1 SGDLS, CDR2 YYNGEE. With 0 bases removed from V and 5 bases from J, the gap between germline ends came to 15 bases. The length of the CDR3 is 16 residues. CDR3 residues: CASSVASDEYHNEQFF. CDR3 sequence (DNA): TGTGCCAGCAGCGTAGCAAGCGACGAGTACCACAATGAGCAGTTCTTC. Based on the CDR3 plus reference TRBV9 and TRBJ2-1, the full variable domain is DSGVTQTPKHLITATGQRVTLRCSPRSGDLSVYWYQQSLDQGLQFLIQYYNGEERAKGNILERFSAQQFPDLHSELNLSSLELGDSALYFCASSVASDEYHNEQFFGPGTRLTVL.

This clonotype has a count of ten or more. The chain links TRBV10-3 to TRBJ1-5; 10 bases map to TRBD1. This CDR3 is 14 amino acids long. V lost 3 bases to trimming and J lost 5 bases; unmatched junction nucleotides: 1. Looked up from germline, CDR1 is ENHRY and CDR2 is SYGVKD. The CDR3 region has the DNA TGTGCCATCAGTGACGGACAGGGGGATCAGCCCCAGCATTTT. This sequence encodes CAISDGQGDQPQHF.

The chain uses TRBV20-1 and TRBJ2-7, with TRBD2 identical over 9 bases. This CDR3 has 13 amino acids. V lost 7 bases and J lost 1; bases outside the gene matches: 5. Germline V gene data show CDR1 as DFQATT and CDR2 as SNEGSKA (reference sequence). The CDR3 here is CSVAGDASYEQYF. The CDR3, as DNA: TGCAGTGTAGCGGGGGACGCATCCTACGAGCAGTACTTC.

This sequence joins TRBV24-1 and TRBJ2-7; TRBD2 might be the D (6 bases). The J call may be wrong; the DNA end is better matched by TRBJ2-5. The CDR3 length is 13 residues. Germline assignment: CDR1 KGHDR and CDR2 SFDVKD. The CDR3 reads CATAGGSKETQYF. CDR3 DNA: TGTGCCACCGCCGGGGGAAGTAAAGAGACCCAGTACTTC.

The V and J genes are TRBV20-1 and TRBJ1-2, with 7 bases that match TRBD1. The CDR3 spans 13 residues. After removal of 3 bases from V and 7 bases from J, the junction contained 8 bases not matched to a gene. Germline V gives CDR1 DFQATT, CDR2 SNEGSKA (reference sequence). DNA for the CDR3: TGCAGTGCTAGCCGGACAGGATTCGGTGGCTACACCTTC. Translating it yields CSASRTGFGGYTF.

This clonotype was counted between two and nine times. The chain carries TRBV27 and TRBJ2-5; 8 bases are shared with TRBD2. This CDR3 has 16 amino acids. Germline values: CDR1 MNHEY, CDR2 SMNVEV (reference sequence). V was pared by 5 bases and J by 7 bases, with 15 bases of the junction left unmatched. The CDR3: CASSKGQGAGEGTQYF. Here the CDR3 DNA reads TGTGCCAGCAGTAAAGGCCAGGGAGCGGGGGAGGGGACCCAGTACTTC.

This chain uses TRBV2 with TRBJ2-3; no clear D gene. Germline V gives CDR1 SNHLY, CDR2 FYNNEI. This CDR3 spans 14 amino acids. Trimming shortened V by 6 bases and J by 4 bases, and 14 bases separated the two germline ends. The chain's CDR3 is CASRNPRRPDTQYF. The CDR3 DNA sequence: TGTGCCAGCAGAAACCCAAGGCGTCCAGATACGCAGTATTTT.

V usage is TRBV4-1 and J usage is TRBJ2-1; D call uncertain. This CDR3 is 14 amino acids long. V was shortened by 0 bases and J by 12 bases, with 15 bases between the two germline ends. Germline-derived CDR1 and CDR2 are MGHRA and YSYEKL. The CDR3 sequence is CASSQEDRLERQFF. The CDR3 nucleotides are TGCGCCAGCAGCCAAGAGGATCGTTTAGAGCGGCAGTTCTTC.

The chain is built from TRBV29-1 and TRBJ2-1, with 13 bases matching TRBD2. Germline CDR1 SQVTM, CDR2 ANQGSEA. This CDR3 has 15 amino acids. V dropped 1 base and J dropped 8; count of bases not matched to a gene: 5. CDR3 sequence reads: CSVEGTSGRPDEQFF. Here the CDR3 DNA reads TGCAGCGTTGAAGGGACTAGCGGGAGACCAGATGAGCAGTTCTTC.

This clonotype appeared many times. The rearrangement joins TRBV20-1 to TRBJ1-2; D gene ambiguous. The CDR3 covers 14 residues. V lost 0 bases, J lost 5 bases, and 13 bases lay in between. The germline CDR1 and CDR2 sequences are DFQATT and SNEGSKA (reference sequence). The CDR3 sequence is CSARDYSGGYGYTF. The CDR3 DNA reads TGCAGTGCTAGAGATTATTCCGGAGGGTATGGCTACACCTTC.

This clonotype was observed a handful of times. This rearrangement joins TRBV7-9 to TRBJ2-2; no reliable D call. This CDR3 has 13 residues. Trimming removed 5 bases at V and 6 bases at J, with 10 bases between. The germline V gene has CDR1 SEHNR and CDR2 FQNEAQ (reference sequence). DNA for the CDR3: TGTGCCAGCAGCCCCTCGCGAGCCGGGGAGCTGTTTTTT. It encodes CASSPSRAGELFF.

This chain links TRBV10-1 with TRBJ2-1; D call uncertain. Trimming left V 2 bases short and J 0 bases short, with 8 bases between. This CDR3 is 15 amino acids long. Germline V lookup: CDR1 WNHNN, CDR2 SYGVQD (reference sequence). CDR3 loop: CASSETASSYNEQFF. DNA of the CDR3: TGCGCCAGCAGTGAGACAGCCAGCTCCTACAATGAGCAGTTCTTC.

This rearrangement joins TRBV10-3 to TRBJ2-4; unclear D gene. The DNA end is a closer match to TRBJ2-7, so the J assignment may be wrong. CDR1 is ENHRY and CDR2 is SYGVKD in the germline V gene. CDR3 size: 12 residues. Here the CDR3 DNA reads TGTGCCATCAGTGGGTCGGCCCTCGAGCAGTACTTC. Translated, it gives CAISGSALEQYF.

The chain combines TRBV5-1 with TRBJ2-5, with D unresolved. The DNA end is more similar to TRBJ2-4, so the J call may be wrong. Looked up from germline, CDR1 is SGHRS and CDR2 is YFSETQ. The CDR3 covers 12 residues. The CDR3 nucleotides are TGCGCCAGCAGCTTAAGGGTTAGCATTCAGTACTTC. Encoded protein: CASSLRVSIQYF.

This clonotype has just a few counts. The chain employs TRBV12-3 or TRBV12-4 and TRBJ2-3; D remains ambiguous. This CDR3 spans 15 amino acids. V was trimmed by 6 bases and J by 2 bases, leaving 15 bases between them. CDR3 DNA sequence: TGTGCCAGCAGCCCCGGCCCTGGGTACACAGATACGCAGTATTTT. This encodes CASSPGPGYTDTQYF.

This chain connects TRBV7-2 to TRBJ2-5; the D gene is possibly TRBD2 (6 bases). The length of the CDR3 is 15 residues. Germline CDR1 reads SGHTA; CDR2 reads FQGNSA. Trimming removed 4 bases from V and 8 bases from J, with 20 bases in between. The CDR3 reads CASSSIGTPGRTQYF. The CDR3 coding sequence is TGTGCCAGCAGCTCGATCGGGACGCCCGGGAGAACCCAGTACTTC.

This clonotype was observed many times. The V call is TRBV4-2, the J call TRBJ1-1; no clear D gene. The CDR3 totals 13 residues. CDR1 is LGHNA, CDR2 YNFKEQ, per germline. Trimming shortened V by 3 bases and J by 1 base, and 6 bases separated the two germline ends. The CDR3 reads CASSHGGNTEAFF. The CDR3 DNA sequence: TGTGCCAGCAGCCATGGCGGGAACACTGAAGCTTTCTTT.

This clonotype was seen a single time. The J gene is TRBJ2-7, the V gene TRBV10-3, with TRBD1 identical over 11 bases. The V gene end was trimmed by 2 bases and the J gene end by 4 bases; junction bases not matched to a gene: 13. The CDR3 contains 18 residues. CDR1 and CDR2 from the germline V gene are ENHRY and SYGVKD. The CDR3 coding sequence is TGTGCCATCAGTGAGCCGGGGACAGGGGGGGACTCGAGATACGAGCAGTACTTC. Residues: CAISEPGTGGDSRYEQYF.

This clonotype was counted only a few times. The V and J genes are TRBV27 and TRBJ2-1, with TRBD1 identical over 9 bases. The CDR3 consists of 14 residues. Germline loops: CDR1 MNHEY, CDR2 SMNVEV (reference sequence). Losses at the gene ends were 4 bases for V and 8 bases for J; bases not matched to a gene: 6. CDR3: CASSSSGTGYEQFF. CDR3 coding DNA: TGTGCCAGCAGTTCCTCCGGGACAGGGTATGAGCAGTTCTTC.

The V and J genes are TRBV29-1 and TRBJ2-3, with TRBD2 as a possible D gene (5 bases). Germline V CDR1 and CDR2: SQVTM, ANQGSEA. Trimming removed 5 bases from V and 1 base from J, with 16 bases in between. The CDR3 totals 15 residues. CDR3 amino acids: CSVSGLRVGTDTQYF. The CDR3, as DNA: TGCAGCGTTAGTGGACTCCGGGTGGGCACAGATACGCAGTATTTT.

As to this clonotype: The junction shows a germline mismatch at one end, possibly a read error. This chain joins TRBV27 and TRBJ2-1; 8 bases line up with TRBD2. Germline V gene sequence: CDR1 MNHEY, CDR2 SMNVEV (reference sequence). CDR3 length: 17 amino acids. The CDR3: CASSFKPGLGAYNEQSF. The CDR3 DNA sequence: TGTGCCAGCAGTTTTAAACCGGGACTAGGAGCCTACAATGAGCAGTCCTTC.

The rearrangement uses TRBV29-1 and TRBJ2-1, with 7 bases identical to TRBD1. Germline V gene sequence: CDR1 SQVTM, CDR2 ANQGSEA. This CDR3 is built from 14 residues. The V and J ends lost 6 bases and 4 bases, in that order; junction bases with no gene match: 9. The CDR3 region is CSVPGTVTYNEQFF. The CDR3 nucleotides are TGCAGCGTCCCCGGGACAGTTACTTACAATGAGCAGTTCTTC.

J is TRBJ2-3 and V is TRBV12-3 or TRBV12-4, with D maybe TRBD1 (5 bases). The germline V and J ends were trimmed by 6 bases and 5 bases, with 18 bases remaining between them. The CDR3 extends over 15 amino acids. The CDR3 spells CASSPLEGARDTQYF. In DNA, the CDR3 is TGTGCCAGCAGCCCTCTCGAAGGGGCTAGAGATACGCAGTATTTT.

This clonotype was counted between two and nine times. The chain couples TRBV4-1 to TRBJ2-1; D unclear. The CDR3 contains 19 residues. Trimming cost V 0 bases and J 0 bases, with 18 bases left between them. Germline V gene sequence: CDR1 MGHRA, CDR2 YSYEKL. CDR3 in DNA: TGCGCCAGCAGCCAAGATGTGACTCAGGACCTAAGCTCCTACAATGAGCAGTTCTTC. Protein: CASSQDVTQDLSSYNEQFF.

The CDR3, as DNA: TGTGCCAGCAGTTTCGTAGGAACCGCTCTCGATACGCAGTATTTT. It yields the protein CASSFVGTALDTQYF. The V and J genes are TRBV27 and TRBJ2-3; the D is unclear. CDR3 length: 15 amino acids. Germline V CDR1 and CDR2: MNHEY, SMNVEV (reference sequence). Trimming removed 3 bases at V and 6 bases at J, with 16 bases between.

About this clonotype itself: The junction shows a germline mismatch at one end, possibly a read error. V and J are TRBV5-1 and TRBJ2-7, with 14 bases identical to TRBD2. Germline V lookup: CDR1 SGHRS, CDR2 YFSETQ. The CDR3 sequence is 15 residues long. CDR3 amino acids: CASSAGLAGAYERYF. CDR3 nucleotides: TGCGCCAGCAGCGCGGGACTAGCGGGAGCATACGAGCGGTACTTC.

Of note for this clonotype: A clone one base away is much larger, so this may be a read error. The chain joins TRBV10-3 to TRBJ2-1, with 7 bases fitting TRBD2. CDR3 length equals 17 residues. CDR1 and CDR2 (germline): ENHRY, SYGVKD. The CDR3 protein is CVISGVLGTTIYNEQFF. The CDR3 bases are TGTGTCATCAGTGGAGTCCTCGGGACTACAATATACAATGAGCAGTTCTTC.